The next 31 T cell receptor beta chains were all read from a single sample in a study of T cells after yellow fever vaccination. From the 5' RACE reads, TCRdb called clonotypes with MiXCR, one entry per CDR3 protein. The sample carries under 300,000 distinct CDR3 sequences, over 6.5% recorded once. Sequencing was performed on CD4+ T cells sorted from PBMCs, taken on the day of the yellow fever booster vaccination. The receptors stem from a man under 40 who received the YFV17D yellow fever vaccine.

This clonotype was recorded a few times. J is TRBJ2-1 and V is TRBV28; 7 nucleotides align to TRBD1. The CDR3 loop spans 14 amino acids. V trimming: 6 bases; J trimming: 4 bases; junction bases outside the gene matches: 6. CDR1 MDHEN and CDR2 SYDVKM come from the germline V gene. The CDR3 loop reads CASRTTGIYNEQFF. In nucleotides, the CDR3 is TGTGCCAGCAGGACGACAGGGATTTACAATGAGCAGTTCTTC. Full variable domain (rest looked up from reference TRBV28 and TRBJ2-1): DVKVTQSSRYLVKRTGEKVFLECVQDMDHENMFWYRQDPGLGLRLIYFSYDVKMKEKGDIPEGYSVSREKKERFSLILESASTNQTSMYLCASRTTGIYNEQFFGPGTRLTVL.

This clonotype was observed many times. V gene TRBV3-1 combines with J gene TRBJ2-7; 7 bases agree with TRBD1. Germline values: CDR1 LGHDT, CDR2 YNNKEL (reference sequence). J gave up 3 bases and V 2 bases, and 4 bases lay outside the gene matches. The CDR3 length is 14 residues. The chain's CDR3 is CASSQRGPVYEQYF. DNA of the CDR3: TGTGCCAGCAGCCAAAGGGGGCCCGTCTACGAGCAGTACTTC.

The rearrangement uses TRBV9 and TRBJ2-3, with D uncertain. The CDR3 runs 13 residues. V dropped 0 bases and J dropped 5 bases, with 7 bases sitting between them. CDR1 is SGDLS and CDR2 is YYNGEE in the germline V gene. Written as DNA, the CDR3 is TGTGCCAGCAGCGTAGGGCTGGTAGATACGCAGTATTTT. Translated, it gives CASSVGLVDTQYF.

Many counts were recorded for this clonotype. V and J are TRBV20-1 and TRBJ2-3, with 10 positions matching TRBD2. Germline V gene data show CDR1 as DFQATT and CDR2 as SNEGSKA (reference sequence). The J segment lost 1 base and the V segment lost 3 bases, leaving 7 bases of the junction unmatched. This CDR3 is built from 16 residues. The CDR3 is CSASGLAGERTDTQYF. The CDR3, as DNA: TGCAGTGCTAGCGGGCTAGCGGGAGAACGCACAGATACGCAGTATTTT.

The table lists this clonotype with many counts. The chain is built from TRBV20-1 and TRBJ2-7, with 7 positions matching TRBD2. The CDR3 is 15 amino acids. The germline V gene encodes CDR1 DFQATT and CDR2 SNEGSKA (reference sequence). V lost 6 bases and J lost 2; bases outside the gene matches: 13. Written as DNA, the CDR3 is TGCAGTGCCCCCCTTGCGGGGGTCCCGGCCTACGAGCAGTACTTC. Amino acids: CSAPLAGVPAYEQYF.

With respect to this clonotype: A much larger clone lies one base from this, so it may be a read error. The V gene is TRBV7-8, the J gene TRBJ2-2, with D possibly being TRBD1 (6 bases). The CDR3 spans 15 residues. Trimming left V 0 bases short and J 7 bases short, with 12 bases between. Germline values: CDR1 SGHVS, CDR2 FQNEAQ. The CDR3 sequence is CASSLALGAIGELFF. The CDR3 DNA is TGTGCCAGCAGCTTAGCGCTGGGGGCCATCGGGGAGCTGTTTTTT.

This clonotype was seen only a few times. J is TRBJ2-2 and V is TRBV29-1; 11 bases align to TRBD1. Germline V gene sequence: CDR1 SQVTM, CDR2 ANQGSEA. This CDR3 is 14 amino acids long. With V trimmed by 6 bases and J by 5 bases, 5 bases remained unmatched. DNA of the CDR3: TGCAGCGTGTTCCGGGACAGGGGGACCGGGGAGCTGTTTTTT. Encoded protein: CSVFRDRGTGELFF.

This clonotype was seen ten or more times. This chain uses TRBV20-1 with TRBJ2-2, with 7 nucleotides matching TRBD1. This CDR3 spans 15 amino acids. Germline lookup yields CDR1 DFQATT and CDR2 SNEGSKA (reference sequence). The V segment lost 5 bases and the J segment 2 bases; nucleotides outside the gene matches: 8. CDR3: CSAFRTGLNTGELFF. CDR3 coding DNA: TGCAGTGCTTTTCGGACAGGACTTAACACCGGGGAGCTGTTTTTT.

This chain links TRBV12-3 or TRBV12-4 with TRBJ2-3; D perhaps matches TRBD2 (6 bases). This CDR3 is built from 16 residues. V was trimmed by 3 bases and J by 2 bases, leaving 15 bases between them. CDR3 residues: CASSLAPSAATDTQYF. DNA of the CDR3: TGTGCCAGCAGTTTGGCGCCTAGCGCAGCCACAGATACGCAGTATTTT.

The chain joins TRBV24-1 to TRBJ1-6; TRBD1 aligns across 7 bases. Germline values: CDR1 KGHDR, CDR2 SFDVKD. The CDR3 covers 13 residues. The V segment lost 4 bases and the J segment 7 bases; nucleotides outside the gene matches: 0. The CDR3 reads CATSETGNSPLHF. CDR3 coding DNA: TGTGCCACCAGTGAGACAGGGAATTCACCCCTCCACTTT.

This clonotype was counted between two and nine times. The V call is TRBV7-2, the J call TRBJ2-3; D is ambiguous. CDR3 size: 14 residues. Germline lookup yields CDR1 SGHTA and CDR2 FQGNSA. Trimming cost V 3 bases and J 2 bases, with 9 bases left between them. The CDR3 DNA reads TGTGCCAGCAGCTTCACCTCTCACACAGATACGCAGTATTTT. Encoded protein: CASSFTSHTDTQYF.

The chain joins TRBV27 to TRBJ1-5; TRBD1 is a possible D gene (5 bases). The V gene's germline CDR1 is MNHEY and CDR2 SMNVEV (reference sequence). V shed 8 bases and J shed 4 bases, with 18 bases lying between them. The CDR3 loop spans 15 amino acids. CDR3 sequence: CASWSKGLANQPQHF. The CDR3 DNA follows: TGTGCCAGCTGGAGTAAGGGGCTCGCAAATCAGCCCCAGCATTTT.

This clonotype was picked up a small number of times. The chain uses TRBV5-1 and TRBJ2-1, with D perhaps TRBD2 (6 bases). V was trimmed by 6 bases and J by 1 base, leaving 17 bases between them. Per germline, CDR1 SGHRS and CDR2 YFSETQ. This CDR3 is 16 amino acids long. For the CDR3, the DNA is TGCGCCAGCAAACGGACAAGTGGGACTTCCTACAATGAGCAGTTCTTC. It encodes CASKRTSGTSYNEQFF.

The chain uses TRBV5-4 and TRBJ2-3; D is perhaps TRBD2 (6 bases). Trimming pared 4 bases from V and 0 bases from J, leaving 21 bases between. The length of the CDR3 is 18 residues. Looked up from germline, CDR1 is SGHNT and CDR2 is YYREEE (reference sequence). The DNA of the CDR3 is TGTGCCAGCAGCACCCCGGGACTTCCCGGAAACAGCACAGATACGCAGTATTTT. It yields the protein CASSTPGLPGNSTDTQYF.

This clonotype was seen a few times. The chain couples TRBV5-4 to TRBJ2-1; 7 positions agree with TRBD2. V lost 3 bases, J lost 5 bases, and 8 bases stayed unmatched. Germline loops: CDR1 SGHNT, CDR2 YYREEE (reference sequence). The CDR3 length is 15 residues. DNA of the CDR3: TGTGCCAGCAGCTCGGAGGGAGGGAGGGACAATGAGCAGTTCTTC. Translated: CASSSEGGRDNEQFF.

This clonotype came up many times. V and J are TRBV20-1 and TRBJ1-6; TRBD1 aligns across 7 bases. The CDR3 has 15 amino acids. The germline CDR1 and CDR2 sequences are DFQATT and SNEGSKA (reference sequence). The V segment lost 5 bases and the J segment 5 bases; nucleotides outside the gene matches: 9. CDR3: CSAADRNFDNSPLHF. The DNA for the CDR3 is TGCAGTGCTGCGGACAGGAACTTTGATAATTCACCCCTCCACTTT.

The table lists this clonotype with many counts. This chain links TRBV20-1 with TRBJ2-7, with a weak D call TRBD2 (6 bases). The CDR3 totals 15 residues. Germline-derived CDR1 and CDR2 are DFQATT and SNEGSKA (reference sequence). V shed 4 bases and J shed 4 bases, with 20 bases lying between them. This CDR3 is CSANFSPRAGYEQYF. The CDR3 DNA reads as TGCAGTGCTAACTTCAGCCCCCGCGCGGGATACGAGCAGTACTTC.

The rearrangement joins TRBV15 to TRBJ2-5; TRBD2 agrees at 7 bases. The junction had 9 bases not matched to a gene; V was cut back by 0 bases and J by 5 bases. CDR1 LNHNV and CDR2 YYDKDF come from the germline V gene (reference sequence). CDR3 length: 16 amino acids. The chain's CDR3 is CATSRDGAGAFETQYF. CDR3 nucleotides: TGTGCCACCAGCAGAGACGGGGCGGGAGCCTTTGAGACCCAGTACTTC.

This clonotype has a count of ten or more. The CDR3 protein is CASSLPGQADYTF. The CDR3 DNA sequence: TGTGCCAGCAGCCTCCCCGGACAGGCAGACTACACCTTC. V and J are TRBV7-9 and TRBJ1-2, with TRBD1 matching over 7 bases. V shed 5 bases, J shed 10 bases, and the junction held 10 bases outside the gene matches. The CDR3 contains 13 residues. Germline values: CDR1 SEHNR, CDR2 FQNEAQ (reference sequence).

This clonotype has a count of ten or more. J is TRBJ1-1 and V is TRBV27; 8 bases are a match to TRBD1. The germline gives CDR1 MNHEY, CDR2 SMNVEV (reference sequence). The CDR3 totals 14 residues. V lost 9 bases, J lost 1 base, and 7 bases stayed unmatched. The CDR3, as DNA: TGTGCCAGTCGGACAGGGAGGGAGAACACTGAAGCTTTCTTT. Its translation is CASRTGRENTEAFF.

This clonotype was seen at least ten times. The chain recombines TRBV11-2 with TRBJ1-1; D unresolved. The CDR3 totals 13 residues. Per the germline V gene, CDR1 is SGHAT and CDR2 is FQNNGV. V was shortened by 1 base and J by 7 bases, with 10 bases between the two germline ends. CDR3 sequence (DNA): TGTGCCAGCAGCTTAGGATTGGGCAGTGAAGCTTTCTTT. This sequence encodes CASSLGLGSEAFF.

The rearrangement links TRBV6-4 to TRBJ2-2; TRBD2 is a possible D gene (6 bases). The CDR3 is made up of 13 amino acids. The germline gives CDR1 MRHNA, CDR2 SNTAGT. Trimming cost V 10 bases and J 4 bases, with 13 bases left between them. In DNA form, the CDR3 reads TGTGCCATCGACGGCGGGACCACCGGGGAGCTGTTTTTT. Encoded protein: CAIDGGTTGELFF.

This clonotype has only a few counts. J is TRBJ2-7 and V is TRBV5-1; 10 bases fit TRBD1. The germline CDR1 and CDR2 sequences are SGHRS and YFSETQ. J was trimmed by 5 bases and V by 4 bases; bases with no gene match: 6. The CDR3 runs 14 residues. CDR3 DNA sequence: TGCGCCAGCAGCGGCGGGACAGGGGTCCACGAGCAGTACTTC. It translates to CASSGGTGVHEQYF.

The sample holds a few counts of this clonotype. V usage is TRBV30 and J usage is TRBJ1-1, with D perhaps TRBD1 (5 bases). The CDR3 sequence is 13 residues long. In germline, CDR1 is GTSNPN, CDR2 SVGIG (reference sequence). Between the trimmed V and J ends, which lost 0 bases and 10 bases, there was a span of 15 bases. CDR3 loop: CAWSVSSRTGAFF. The CDR3, as DNA: TGTGCCTGGAGTGTGTCGTCCCGAACAGGAGCTTTCTTT.

Only a few counts were recorded for this clonotype. V usage is TRBV25-1 and J usage is TRBJ1-1; D gene uncertain. The germline V and J ends were trimmed by 7 bases and 5 bases, with 8 bases remaining between them. Germline V gene sequence: CDR1 MGHDK, CDR2 SYGVNS. The CDR3 totals 11 residues. The CDR3 here is CASTPLTEAFF. CDR3 nucleotides: TGTGCCAGCACCCCTCTAACTGAAGCTTTCTTT.

The chain carries TRBV7-9 and TRBJ2-5; TRBD2 is a possible D gene (5 bases). The CDR3 extends over 14 amino acids. The germline V gene encodes CDR1 SEHNR and CDR2 FQNEAQ (reference sequence). Trimming took 5 bases from V and 1 from J, leaving 11 bases between them. The CDR3 nucleotides are TGTGCCAGCAGCCCAGAGACTATCCAAGAGACCCAGTACTTC. Translated: CASSPETIQETQYF.

V is TRBV7-9 and J is TRBJ2-7, with 11 bases fitting TRBD2. Germline V gene lookup returns CDR1 SEHNR and CDR2 FQNEAQ (reference sequence). This CDR3 contains 16 residues. J was trimmed by 0 bases and V by 2 bases; bases with no gene match: 3. This CDR3 is CASSLSTSGISYEQYF. The CDR3 DNA is TGTGCCAGCAGCTTATCGACTAGCGGGATCTCCTACGAGCAGTACTTC.

There are a few counts of this clonotype. This rearrangement joins TRBV5-8 to TRBJ1-1; no clear D gene. V was trimmed by 4 bases and J by 1 base, leaving 8 bases between them. The CDR3 covers 13 residues. The germline gives CDR1 SGHTS, CDR2 YDEGEE. Here the CDR3 DNA reads TGTGCCAGCAGCATGGGTCAGAACACTGAAGCTTTCTTT. Amino acids: CASSMGQNTEAFF.

This clonotype turned up a few times. This chain links TRBV2 with TRBJ2-3; tentatively, D is TRBD2 (7 bases). This CDR3 is 15 amino acids long. CDR1 is SNHLY and CDR2 is FYNNEI in the germline V gene. With 7 bases removed from V and 5 bases from J, the gap between germline ends came to 19 bases. The CDR3, as DNA: TGTGCCAGCATGTTTGGGGGGGCTGAGAAAGATACGCAGTATTTT. Encoded protein: CASMFGGAEKDTQYF.

In its sample, this clonotype was seen a few times. V and J are TRBV5-6 and TRBJ1-4; D gene unclear. The CDR3 consists of 13 residues. In germline, CDR1 is SGHDT, CDR2 YYEEEE. Deletions cut 0 bases from V and 10 bases from J, with 10 bases between. Here the CDR3 reads CASSLVEGGKLFF. The CDR3 DNA is TGTGCCAGCAGCTTGGTTGAGGGCGGAAAACTGTTTTTT.

The chain joins TRBV29-1 to TRBJ1-1; no clear D. Looked up from germline, CDR1 is SQVTM and CDR2 is ANQGSEA. V gave up 3 bases and J gave up 0 bases, with 11 bases separating them. The CDR3 sequence is 14 residues long. The DNA of the CDR3 is TGCAGCGTTGAGAGCCGGCAGTTGAACACTGAAGCTTTCTTT. This translates into CSVESRQLNTEAFF. Full variable domain (rest looked up from reference TRBV29-1 and TRBJ1-1): SAVISQKPSRDICQRGTSLTIQCQVDSQVTMMFWYRQQPGQSLTLIATANQGSEATYESGFVIDKFPISRPNLTFSTLTVSNMSPEDSSIYLCSVESRQLNTEAFFGQGTRLTVV.